This is a list of T cell receptor beta chains from one sample in a study of spatial heterogeneity in lung cancer. Via MiXCR, TCRdb re-called the 5' RACE reads, giving one row per CDR3 protein. The sample has several thousand distinct CDR3 sequences, around 8.2% seen once. The material was lung tumor tissue, obtained at surgery. Receptors originate from a male donor with early-stage non-small cell lung cancer. CDR3s include the opening cysteine and the closing phenylalanine or tryptophan.

TRBV11-1	CASSLRLGRATGELFF
TRBV7-6	CASSLVASGTDTQYF
TRBV2	CASARQRNQPQHF
TRBV5-1	CASSLATSRGIGELFF
TRBV7-9	CASSLAGSGANVLTF
TRBV15	CATSSPPGGGLAGADTQYF
TRBV27	CASSSPAGQGMDVYEQYF
TRBV7-2	CASSPRITNYGYTF
TRBV5-1	CASSQQWNTEAFF
TRBV5-4	CASSRDRVLYEQYF
TRBV6-2/TRBV6-3	CASSYPGSLYEQYF
TRBV11-3	CASSLGDRDDEQFF
TRBV29-1	CSVATGPGVDEQFF
TRBV6-1	CASLLRAYGYTF
TRBV20-1	CSARANGLGEQFF
TRBV27	CASSLAGAQGYTF
TRBV7-6	CASSFESGRANTGELFF
TRBV29-1	CSVEGYQETQYF
TRBV29-1	CSALFAAGAEQYF
TRBV24-1	CATSVASGRANTGELFF
TRBV5-1	CASSRDSSGNTIYF
TRBV6-1	CASSTFAGGRAYEQYF
TRBV29-1	CSAGQGAGNTEAFF
TRBV4-1	CASSQDGRKASYEQYF
TRBV20-1	CSARDRQGGETQYF
TRBV7-9	CASSPLGGTDTQYF
TRBV5-6	CASSVTGSKNIQYF
TRBV5-1	CASSLWGQDTEAFF
TRBV4-3	CASSQEAGGVYPGELFF
TRBV27	CASSSTKIEGETQYF
TRBV6-5	CASSTLAFNEQFF
TRBV20-1	CSARDAINRYRTYEQYF
TRBV18	CASSPSGLREKLFF
TRBV28	CASSSHVVREKLFF
TRBV20-1	CSARAIRGLGEQYF
TRBV20-1	CSVGGQYF
TRBV4-1	CASSPGGADNEQFF
TRBV5-1	CASSIQGTTNEKLFF
TRBV11-2	CASSLKLAGETGELFF
TRBV6-2/TRBV6-3	CASSSRQGGSYEQYF
TRBV20-1	CSAEGRTSYEQYF
TRBV4-3	CASSLVGSGGYEQYF
TRBV20-1	CSGSGGDRQPQHF
TRBV29-1	CSVLQGSTEAFF
TRBV2	CASSEFFQGETQYF